This T cell receptor (beta chain) was identified in a study of healthy donors' naive CD4 and CD8 T cells (dated by TCRdb to about 2015). With respect to the entire study: Donors were chosen to span three age groups (20-25, 40-50 and 60-70 years, more than five each), with mean age roughly 45 and half female. The study sequenced rearranged TCR alpha and beta chains from naive CD4+ and CD8+ T cells to test how TCR variation relates to lineage commitment. The donors were HLA-typed by sequencing at HLA-A, -B, -C, -DRB1, -DQB1 and -DPB1, using the SBTexcellerator protocol, an ABI3130xl analyzer and SBTengine software. The TCR alpha libraries followed the same workflow as the beta chain, except for a newly designed primer set that covered all functional IMGT alpha gene variants. Peripheral blood mononuclear cells were obtained from 18 unrelated, healthy individuals.

In the germline V gene (reference sequence), CDR1 corresponds to MNHEY and CDR2 to SMNVEV. The CDR3, cysteine through phenylalanine, is 14 amino acids long. The CDR3 DNA has 42 bases and is translated from base 1. V lost 8 bases and J lost 0 bases, and the count of bases not matched to a germline gene is 5. Overall study results and their limits: Taken together, V genes, J genes and CDR3 charge appeared to account for 10% to 15% of the variance in CD4/CD8 propensity, acting in a largely additive way. Most V and J gene segments were reportedly biased between naive CD4+ and CD8+ cells, consistently across donors and independent of HLA genotype. In both chains, CD4+ lineage was linked to a positively charged CDR3, whereas CD8+ lineage was linked to a negatively charged CDR3. Because alpha and beta chains were sequenced in bulk and could not be paired, the effects of the two chains in combination were not assessed. The study did not directly address whether homeostatic proliferation of naive T cells might have biased the repertoire.

This clonotype was counted a few times. The antigen it recognizes is unknown. Base-call qualities are not available, and no considerably larger clone is one nucleotide away. Sequencing used a 454 GS FLX Titanium. TCR libraries were built from roughly 520 ng of total RNA with a previously published linear amplification protocol. The sequencing itself ran on the Roche/454 Genome Sequencer using Titanium chemistry. On the authors' methods: Fewer than 100,000 rearranged TCR alpha transcripts were sequenced from several of the healthy donors. Duplicate transcripts were removed, and unique TCR clonotypes were defined by the CDR3 junction according to IMGT nomenclature. CD4 versus CD8 status was modeled on V and J genes by logistic regression in R 2.13.0, with adjustment for donor effects and Bonferroni correction for multiple testing. TCRdb took the public reads, trimmed them with fastp at Q25, ran MiXCR for clone calling and kept in-frame beta chains. Rows matching on CDR3 protein sequence are summarized as one entry with the most common DNA and genes. Here the V and J calls rest on TCRdb's processing, not on the authors' analysis. Across this sample there are roughly 200,000 distinct CDR3 sequences, with over 60% seen only once. The leading ten clones occupy roughly 2.4% of the sample.

Cells with a CD4+CD8-CD45RO-CD45RA+ profile were isolated by FACS and defined as naive CD4+ T cells, and those with a CD8+CD4-CD45RA+CD27bright profile were defined as naive CD8+ T cells. The antibodies used for sorting targeted CD4 (RPA-T4), CD8 (SK1), CD27 (O323), CD45RA (HI100) and CD45RO (UCHL1). The sequence is built from TRBV27 and TRBJ1-2, with 8 bases in between that match TRBD1. This TCR derives from a pool of human donors in good health; the sample pools cells from several healthy donors. What was sequenced was naive CD4+ and CD8+ T cells sorted from blood, pooled from several donors. The cell subset or site tag for this specimen amounts to: FACS-sorted naive CD4+ (CD45RO-CD45RA+) and naive CD8+ (CD45RA+CD27bright) T cells. CDR3 reads: CASSPDRANYGYTF. In nucleotides, the sequence is TGTGCCAGCTCACCGGACAGGGCTAACTATGGCTACACCTTC.